One T cell receptor beta chain is described in this entry. V shed 3 bases, J shed 1 base, and the junction held 11 bases outside the gene matches. The V gene's germline CDR1 is SGDLS and CDR2 YYNGEE. This CDR3 contains 17 residues. Each patient supplied 1 to 8 pretreatment and on-treatment samples. This specimen comes from a study of PD-L1 blockade in urothelial cancer. Looking at the study overall: The authors examined blood 3 weeks (second dose) and 6 weeks after treatment start.

TCRdb's copy holds only in-frame clones and misses some; the assay was immunoSEQ multiplex PCR. The sample carries some 60,000 clones, about 86% recorded once. The J gene is TRBJ2-3, the V gene TRBV9; TRBD2 matches 7 bases. The specimen comprised PBMCs, sampled around atezolizumab (anti-PD-L1) treatment. The TCR comes from a middle-aged man with urothelial cancer. This CDR3 reads CASSAGGTAGGTDTQYF. The DNA of the CDR3 is TGTGCCAGCAGCGCCGGGGGGACCGCGGGGGGCACAGATACGCAGTATTTT.